Shown below are 15 T cell receptor beta chains from a single sample sequenced in a study of cytomegalovirus exposure and HLA in healthy donors. With 60 Vbeta and 13 Jbeta primers, the PCR was carried out. This table comes from immunoSEQ multiplex PCR, and its TCRdb copy is limited to in-frame clones, with some not included. Among approximately 90,000 clones, 76% were seen once, and the ten largest hold less than 4%. Sequencing used PBMCs. The receptors come from a middle-aged man in good health and CMV-seronegative.

In its sample, this clone was seen a few times. The chain links TRBV10-2 to TRBJ1-5; D remains unclear. This CDR3 region has 14 residues. Germline assignment: CDR1 WSHSY and CDR2 SAAADI. Trimming shortened V by 2 bases and J by 0 bases, and 5 bases separated the two germline ends. CDR3 in amino acids: CASSEGGSNQPQHF. The CDR3 nucleotides are TGCGCCAGCAGTGAGGGAGGTAGCAATCAGCCCCAGCATTTT.

Concerning this clone: In the same sample, other DNA sequences code for this CDR3. This sequence joins TRBV5-1 and TRBJ1-1; D is undetermined. Germline V gives CDR1 SGHRS, CDR2 YFSETQ. V was trimmed by 0 bases and J by 8 bases, leaving 5 bases between them. This CDR3 spans 11 amino acids. The CDR3 DNA reads as TGCGCCAGCAGCTTGGTCGGGGAAGCTTTCTTT. Translating gives CASSLVGEAFF.

The DNA for the CDR3 is TGCGCCAGCAGCTTGGCAGGGGCTAGCTCCTATAATTCACCCCTCCACTTT. Translating it yields CASSLAGASSYNSPLHF. The V and J genes are TRBV5-1 and TRBJ1-6; D may be TRBD1 (6 bases). V lost 0 bases and J lost 0, with 10 bases in between. The CDR3 has 17 amino acids. The germline CDR1 and CDR2 sequences are SGHRS and YFSETQ.

The chain links TRBV19 to TRBJ1-1; no firm D call. CDR1 is LNHDA, CDR2 SQIVND, per germline (reference sequence). V was trimmed by 7 bases and J by 0 bases, leaving 9 bases between them. The CDR3 is made up of 13 amino acids. In DNA, the CDR3 is TGTGCCAGTACCAGCAGGATGAACACTGAAGCTTTCTTT. It specifies CASTSRMNTEAFF.

V usage is TRBV30 and J usage is TRBJ2-7, with 8 nucleotides matching TRBD1. V shed 8 bases, J shed 2 bases, and the junction held 14 bases outside the gene matches. Germline V gives CDR1 GTSNPN, CDR2 SVGIG (reference sequence). The CDR3 sequence is 15 residues long. Here the CDR3 reads CALGTGSHRTYEQYF. As DNA, the CDR3 is TGTGCCCTAGGGACAGGATCCCACCGAACCTACGAGCAGTACTTC.

Here the CDR3 DNA reads TGTGCCAGCTCACCCCGGGTAGGGGGCAATTCGGGCACTGAAGCTTTCTTT. Protein: CASSPRVGGNSGTEAFF. The genes are TRBV18 and TRBJ1-1; 7 bases fit TRBD1. Germline V gene data show CDR1 as KGHSH and CDR2 as LQKENI. Unmatched junction bases numbered 14, after V lost 3 bases and J lost 4 bases. The CDR3 extends over 17 amino acids. Full variable domain (remainder filled in from reference TRBV18 and TRBJ1-1): NAGVMQNPRHLVRRRGQEARLRCSPMKGHSHVYWYRQLPEEGLKFMVYLQKENIIDESGMPKERFSAEFPKEGPSILRIQQVVRGDSAAYFCASSPRVGGNSGTEAFFGQGTRLTVV.

This clone was detected once. The J gene is TRBJ2-7, the V gene TRBV30; 8 nucleotides line up with TRBD1. CDR1 GTSNPN and CDR2 SVGIG come from the germline V gene (reference sequence). The CDR3 runs 15 residues. The V segment lost 3 bases and the J segment 0 bases; nucleotides outside the gene matches: 7. The CDR3 region has the DNA TGTGCCTGGAGCAGGACAGGGCTACTCTCCTACGAGCAGTACTTC. Protein product: CAWSRTGLLSYEQYF.

This clone was seen a few times. V usage is TRBV30 and J usage is TRBJ1-5; D remains ambiguous. The CDR3 spans 15 residues. V dropped 3 bases and J dropped 0 bases, with 12 bases sitting between them. Germline values: CDR1 GTSNPN, CDR2 SVGIG (reference sequence). The CDR3, as DNA: TGTGCCTGGAGCCTGGCGGGAATTAGCAATCAGCCCCAGCATTTT. Amino acid sequence: CAWSLAGISNQPQHF.

This clone was counted once. This chain links TRBV11-2 with TRBJ1-1, with a tentative D call TRBD1 (6 bases). V was pared by 4 bases and J by 0 bases, with 15 bases between. The CDR3 has 16 amino acids. Germline assignment: CDR1 SGHAT and CDR2 FQNNGV. Here the CDR3 reads CASSWTVFPLNTEAFF. The CDR3 nucleotides read TGTGCCAGCAGCTGGACAGTTTTCCCTTTGAACACTGAAGCTTTCTTT.

V is TRBV29-1 and J is TRBJ1-2, with D possibly matching TRBD1 (6 bases). CDR3 length: 13 amino acids. V was clipped by 8 bases and J by 8 bases, with 21 bases between them. In germline, CDR1 is SQVTM, CDR2 ANQGSEA. The DNA for the CDR3 is TGCAGCACCGAGAGGGCAGGGGCTCCCGGCTACACCTTC. This encodes CSTERAGAPGYTF.

This clone was seen only once. V is TRBV28 and J is TRBJ2-3; 10 nucleotides agree with TRBD1. From germline, CDR1 is MDHEN and CDR2 SYDVKM. The CDR3 runs to 17 residues. With V trimmed by 5 bases and J by 3 bases, 11 bases remained unmatched. The CDR3 protein is CASSHTLTGGWTDTQYF. The CDR3 DNA reads TGTGCCAGCAGTCATACCCTGACAGGGGGCTGGACAGATACGCAGTATTTT.

This chain links TRBV9 with TRBJ1-1, with TRBD1 matching 7 bases. The CDR3 runs 15 residues. V lost 3 bases and J lost 1; bases outside the gene matches: 6. Germline V gene data show CDR1 as SGDLS and CDR2 as YYNGEE. The CDR3 coding sequence is TGTGCCAGCAGCGCGGGGGACAGCGCGAACACTGAAGCTTTCTTT. Residues: CASSAGDSANTEAFF.

The chain couples TRBV7-9 to TRBJ1-3; 9 positions agree with TRBD1. The CDR3 consists of 16 residues. The V and J ends lost 1 base and 7 bases, in that order; junction bases with no gene match: 8. Per germline, CDR1 SEHNR and CDR2 FQNEAQ (reference sequence). CDR3 sequence reads: CASSLESGTGSNTIYF. As DNA, the CDR3 is TGTGCCAGCAGCTTAGAATCCGGGACAGGGAGTAACACCATATATTTT.

The rearrangement joins TRBV10-3 to TRBJ1-1; TRBD1 aligns across 7 bases. Germline lookup yields CDR1 ENHRY and CDR2 SYGVKD. V gave up 4 bases and J gave up 7 bases; unmatched junction bases: 15. This CDR3 has 16 amino acids. The CDR3, as DNA: TGTGCCATCAGTGTAATGGGGGGTAAGGGGGCAGGTGAAGCTTTCTTT. This encodes CAISVMGGKGAGEAFF.

The genes are TRBV4-3 and TRBJ2-5; 8 bases fit TRBD2. This CDR3 comprises 17 residues. The V gene's germline CDR1 is LGHNA and CDR2 YSLEER. Germline trimming cut 1 base from V and 2 bases from J; bases unmatched to any gene: 9. The DNA for the CDR3 is TGCGCCAGCAGCCAAGGAGCCAGCGGGGGCCGGCAAGAGACCCAGTACTTC. This codes for CASSQGASGGRQETQYF.